This T cell receptor beta chain was recorded in a study of blood T cells in healthy people across ages. For the study at large: About one barcoded beta molecule per two T cells came from capture by template switching.

Broader study findings: Significant beta diversity loss was already apparent by age approximately 38, declining roughly linearly.

Around 9.4 milliliters was the volume of peripheral blood drawn from each donor. Every sample yielded at least 7 million isolated PBMCs. With 7 bases removed from V and 4 bases from J, the gap between germline ends came to 18 bases. The CDR3 spans 15 residues. PCR was performed a second time for roughly 7 to 11 cycles using a sample-barcoded 5' primer and a J-beta primer mix. TCRdb reprocessed the 5' RACE reads with MiXCR, giving one entry per CDR3 protein. The table shows about 1.6 million distinct CDR3 sequences, with about 35% occurring only once. As concerns this clonotype: The antigen is unknown.

This clonotype was sampled from a woman in her 30s in good health. V usage is TRBV12-3 or TRBV12-4 and J usage is TRBJ2-3, with a possible D match to TRBD2 (7 bases). The sequencing sample was made of blood. The CDR3 sequence: CASTQGGGWADTQYF. Here the CDR3 DNA reads TGTGCCAGCACCCAGGGAGGGGGTTGGGCAGATACGCAGTATTTT.